A single sample is the source of the 6 T cell receptor beta chains below, sequenced in a study of blood T cell repertoires in COVID-19. TCRdb keeps only in-frame clones here, not all; method: immunoSEQ multiplex PCR. Altogether roughly 130,000 clones are present, around four fifths being singletons, with the ten largest covering 3.4%. The specimen sequenced was PBMCs or T cells enriched from blood (not recorded which). These TCRs come from a woman in her forties or fifties with acute COVID-19.

This clone showed up just a few times. The chain links TRBV7-9 to TRBJ2-5; no reliable D call. The CDR3 extends over 11 amino acids. V was pared by 5 bases and J by 1 base, with 2 bases between. CDR1 and CDR2 (germline): SEHNR, FQNEAQ (reference sequence). CDR3 loop: CASSLQETQYF. The CDR3 DNA follows: TGTGCCAGCAGCCTCCAAGAGACCCAGTACTTC.

The chain links TRBV2 to TRBJ2-3, with unresolved D. V lost 6 bases and J lost 3, with 13 bases in between. The CDR3 has 14 amino acids. In germline, CDR1 is SNHLY, CDR2 FYNNEI. CDR3 amino acids: CASSRLLGTDTQYF. CDR3 bases: TGTGCCAGCAGCCGCCTCCTCGGGACAGATACGCAGTATTTT.

The genes are TRBV29-1 and TRBJ2-1, with 7 bases that match TRBD2. Germline CDR1 SQVTM, CDR2 ANQGSEA. V lost 4 bases and J lost 7; bases outside the gene matches: 4. The CDR3 totals 12 residues. The CDR3 is CSVVTGGNEQFF. The CDR3 bases are TGCAGCGTTGTCACGGGAGGAAATGAGCAGTTCTTC.

The chain uses TRBV7-9 and TRBJ1-1; no reliable D call. The germline CDR1 and CDR2 sequences are SEHNR and FQNEAQ (reference sequence). This CDR3 contains 14 residues. Between the trimmed V and J ends, which lost 2 bases and 5 bases, there was a span of 12 bases. Here the CDR3 reads CASSLLGVKTEAFF. CDR3 DNA sequence: TGTGCCAGCAGCTTACTCGGGGTAAAAACTGAAGCTTTCTTT.

V usage is TRBV13 and J usage is TRBJ2-2; tentative D call: TRBD2 (6 bases). CDR1 is PRHDT, CDR2 FYEKMQ, per germline (reference sequence). The CDR3 has 16 amino acids. Trimming took off 7 bases at V and 5 bases at J, with 20 bases between the two ends. The CDR3 loop reads CASNQRTGAGTGELFF. CDR3 sequence (DNA): TGTGCCAGCAACCAACGGACCGGGGCGGGGACCGGGGAGCTGTTTTTT.

This clone was found once. This rearrangement joins TRBV7-2 to TRBJ2-2; TRBD2 is a possible D gene (6 bases). Trimming took off 10 bases at V and 4 bases at J, with 16 bases between the two ends. This CDR3 spans 14 amino acids. The germline V gene encodes CDR1 SGHTA and CDR2 FQGNSA. CDR3: CATPGLISTGELFF. In nucleotides, the CDR3 is TGTGCCACCCCGGGACTTATTTCCACCGGGGAGCTGTTTTTT.